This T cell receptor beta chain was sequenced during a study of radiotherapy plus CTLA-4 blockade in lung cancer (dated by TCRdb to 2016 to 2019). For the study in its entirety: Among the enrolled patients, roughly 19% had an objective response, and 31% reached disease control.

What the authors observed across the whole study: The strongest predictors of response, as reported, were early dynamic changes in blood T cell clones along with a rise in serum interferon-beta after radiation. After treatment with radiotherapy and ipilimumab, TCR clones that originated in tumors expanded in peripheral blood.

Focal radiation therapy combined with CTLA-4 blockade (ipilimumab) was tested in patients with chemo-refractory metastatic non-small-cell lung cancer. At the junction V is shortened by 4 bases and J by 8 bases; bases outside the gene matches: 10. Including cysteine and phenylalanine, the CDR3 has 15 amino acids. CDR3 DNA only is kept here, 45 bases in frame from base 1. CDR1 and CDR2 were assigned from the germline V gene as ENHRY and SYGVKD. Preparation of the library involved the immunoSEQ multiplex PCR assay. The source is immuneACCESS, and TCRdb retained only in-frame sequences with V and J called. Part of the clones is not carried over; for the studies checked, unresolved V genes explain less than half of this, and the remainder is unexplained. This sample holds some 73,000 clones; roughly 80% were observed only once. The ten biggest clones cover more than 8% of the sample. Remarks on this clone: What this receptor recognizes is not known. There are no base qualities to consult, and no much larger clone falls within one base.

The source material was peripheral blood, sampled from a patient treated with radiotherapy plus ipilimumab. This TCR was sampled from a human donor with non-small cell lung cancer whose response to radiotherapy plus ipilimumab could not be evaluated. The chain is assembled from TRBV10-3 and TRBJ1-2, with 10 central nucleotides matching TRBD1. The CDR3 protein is CAISGSRDRGGGYTF. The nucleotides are TGTGCCATCAGTGGATCCCGGGACAGGGGTGGAGGCTACACCTTC.